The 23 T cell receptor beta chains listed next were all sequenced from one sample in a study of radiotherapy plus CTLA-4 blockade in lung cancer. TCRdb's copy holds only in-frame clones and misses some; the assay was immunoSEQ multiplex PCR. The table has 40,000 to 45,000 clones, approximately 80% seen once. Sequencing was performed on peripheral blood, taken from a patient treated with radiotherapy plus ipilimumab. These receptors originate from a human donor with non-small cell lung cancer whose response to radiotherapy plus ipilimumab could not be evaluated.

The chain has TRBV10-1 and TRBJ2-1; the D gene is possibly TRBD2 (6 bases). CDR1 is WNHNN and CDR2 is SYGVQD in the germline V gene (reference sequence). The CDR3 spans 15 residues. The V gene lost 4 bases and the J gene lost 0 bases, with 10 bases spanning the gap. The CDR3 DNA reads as TGCGCCAGCAGTGCGGAGGGGCTCTCCTACAATGAGCAGTTCTTC. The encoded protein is CASSAEGLSYNEQFF.

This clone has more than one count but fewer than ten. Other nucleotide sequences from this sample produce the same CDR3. The CDR3 DNA sequence: TGTGCCAGTAGTATCCAAGCGGGGGGCCGTTACGAGCAGTACTTC. It specifies CASSIQAGGRYEQYF. The chain combines TRBV19 with TRBJ2-7; 9 positions match TRBD2. The CDR3 spans 15 residues. Trimming took 3 bases from V and 4 from J; bases not matched to a gene: 7. Germline V CDR1 and CDR2: LNHDA, SQIVND (reference sequence).

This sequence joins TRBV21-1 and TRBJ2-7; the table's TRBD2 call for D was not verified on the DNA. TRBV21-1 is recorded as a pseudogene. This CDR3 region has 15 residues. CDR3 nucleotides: TGTGCCAGCAGCAAGGGGAGAAGTGGTGTCTACGAGCAGTACTTC. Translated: CASSKGRSGVYEQYF.

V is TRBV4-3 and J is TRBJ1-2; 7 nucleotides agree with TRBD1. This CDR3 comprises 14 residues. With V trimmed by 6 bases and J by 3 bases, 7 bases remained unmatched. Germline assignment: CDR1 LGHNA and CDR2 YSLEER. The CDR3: CASSRDTGDYGYTF. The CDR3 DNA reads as TGCGCCAGCAGTCGAGATACAGGGGACTATGGCTACACCTTC.

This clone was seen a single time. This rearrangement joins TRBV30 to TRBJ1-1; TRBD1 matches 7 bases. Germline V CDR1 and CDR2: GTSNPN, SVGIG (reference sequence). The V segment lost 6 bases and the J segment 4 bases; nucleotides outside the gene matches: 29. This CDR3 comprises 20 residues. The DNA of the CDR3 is TGTGCCTGTATACTATCGGGACAGACCCCGCTTCGGGGGGGGACCACTGAAGCTTTCTTT. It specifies CACILSGQTPLRGGTTEAFF.

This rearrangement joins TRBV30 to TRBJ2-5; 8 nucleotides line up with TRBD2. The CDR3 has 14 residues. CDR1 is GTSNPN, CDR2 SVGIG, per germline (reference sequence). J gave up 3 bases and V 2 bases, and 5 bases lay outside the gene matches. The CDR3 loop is CAWSSGGVKETQYF. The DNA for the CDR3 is TGTGCCTGGAGTAGCGGGGGTGTGAAAGAGACCCAGTACTTC. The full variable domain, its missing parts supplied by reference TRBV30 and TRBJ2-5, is SQTIHQWPATLVQPVGSPLSLECTVEGTSNPNLYWYRQAAGRGLQLLFYSVGIGQISSEVPQNLSASRPQDRQFILSSKKLLLSDSGFYLCAWSSGGVKETQYFGPGTRLLVL.

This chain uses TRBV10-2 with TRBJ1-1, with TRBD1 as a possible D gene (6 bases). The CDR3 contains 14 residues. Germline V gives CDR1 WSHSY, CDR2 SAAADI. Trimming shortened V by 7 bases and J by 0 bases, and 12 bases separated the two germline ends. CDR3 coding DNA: TGCGCCAGCACCTTAACAGGGTTGAACACTGAAGCTTTCTTT. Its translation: CASTLTGLNTEAFF.

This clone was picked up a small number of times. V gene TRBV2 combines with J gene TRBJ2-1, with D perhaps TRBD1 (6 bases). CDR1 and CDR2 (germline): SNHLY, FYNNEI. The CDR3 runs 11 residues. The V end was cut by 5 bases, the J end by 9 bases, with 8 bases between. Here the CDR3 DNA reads TGTGCCAGCAGTCAGGGGAGTGAGCAGTTCTTC. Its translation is CASSQGSEQFF.

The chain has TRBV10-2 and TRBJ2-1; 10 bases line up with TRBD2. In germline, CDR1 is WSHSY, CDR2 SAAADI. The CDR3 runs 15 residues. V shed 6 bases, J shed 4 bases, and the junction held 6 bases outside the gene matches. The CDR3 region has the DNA TGCGCCAGCAGAGAGACTAGCGGGCCTTACAATGAGCAGTTCTTC. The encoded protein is CASRETSGPYNEQFF.

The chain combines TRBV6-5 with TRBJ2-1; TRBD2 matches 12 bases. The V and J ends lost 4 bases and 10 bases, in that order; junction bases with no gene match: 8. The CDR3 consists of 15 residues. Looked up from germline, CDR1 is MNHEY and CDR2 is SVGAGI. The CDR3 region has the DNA TGTGCCAGCAGTTCCGGGACTAGCGGGCGAGGGGAGCAGTTCTTC. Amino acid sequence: CASSSGTSGRGEQFF.

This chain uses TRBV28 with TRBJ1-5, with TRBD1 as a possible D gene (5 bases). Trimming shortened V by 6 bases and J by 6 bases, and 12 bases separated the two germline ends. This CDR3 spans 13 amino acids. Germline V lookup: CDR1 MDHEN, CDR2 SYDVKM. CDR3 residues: CASRWGAGQPQHF. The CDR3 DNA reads TGTGCCAGCAGATGGGGCGCAGGTCAGCCCCAGCATTTT.

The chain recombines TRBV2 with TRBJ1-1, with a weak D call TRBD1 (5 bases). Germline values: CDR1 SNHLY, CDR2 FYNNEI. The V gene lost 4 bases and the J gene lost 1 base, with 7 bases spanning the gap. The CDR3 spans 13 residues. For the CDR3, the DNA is TGTGCCAGCAGTGGGGACTGGAACACTGAAGCTTTCTTT. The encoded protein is CASSGDWNTEAFF.

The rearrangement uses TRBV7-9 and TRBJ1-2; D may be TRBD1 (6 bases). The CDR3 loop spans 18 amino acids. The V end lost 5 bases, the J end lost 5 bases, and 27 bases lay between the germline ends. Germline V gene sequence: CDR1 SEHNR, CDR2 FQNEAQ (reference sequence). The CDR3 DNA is TGTGCCAGCAGCCCTTCAGAATTGACAGGACTCATACTTTATGGCTACACCTTC. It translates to CASSPSELTGLILYGYTF.

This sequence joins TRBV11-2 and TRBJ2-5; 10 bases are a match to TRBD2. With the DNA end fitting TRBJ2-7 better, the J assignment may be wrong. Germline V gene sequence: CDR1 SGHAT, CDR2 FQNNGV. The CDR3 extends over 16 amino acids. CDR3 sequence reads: CASSLDQTSGYYEQYF. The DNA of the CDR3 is TGTGCCAGCAGCTTAGATCAGACTAGCGGGTACTACGAGCAGTACTTC.

The CDR3 nucleotides read TGTGCCAGCAGCCAGATAGGGGACAGGGGGATTTACGAGCAGTACTTC. This encodes CASSQIGDRGIYEQYF. V is TRBV5-4 and J is TRBJ2-7; 11 bases are a match to TRBD1. Germline V gives CDR1 SGHNT, CDR2 YYREEE (reference sequence). The CDR3 runs to 16 residues. Trimming at V came to 4 bases and at J to 4 bases, leaving 10 bases not matched to a gene.

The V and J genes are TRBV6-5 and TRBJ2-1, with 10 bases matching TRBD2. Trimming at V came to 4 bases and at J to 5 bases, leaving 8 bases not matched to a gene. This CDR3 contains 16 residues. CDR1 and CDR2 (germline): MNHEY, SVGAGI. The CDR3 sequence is CASSSTSGKYNNEQFF. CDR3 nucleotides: TGTGCCAGCAGTTCTACTAGCGGGAAATATAACAATGAGCAGTTCTTC.

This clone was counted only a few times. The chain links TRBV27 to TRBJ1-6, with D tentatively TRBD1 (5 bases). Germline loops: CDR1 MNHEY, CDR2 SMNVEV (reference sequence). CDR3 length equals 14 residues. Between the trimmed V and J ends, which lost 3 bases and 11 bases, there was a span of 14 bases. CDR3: CASSFRGFSAPLHF. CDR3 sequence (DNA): TGTGCCAGCAGTTTTCGGGGGTTTAGTGCACCCCTCCACTTT.

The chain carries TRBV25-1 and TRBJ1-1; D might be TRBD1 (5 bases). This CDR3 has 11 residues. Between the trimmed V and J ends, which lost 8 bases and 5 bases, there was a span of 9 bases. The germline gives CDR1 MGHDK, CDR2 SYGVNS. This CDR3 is CASGEGTEAFF. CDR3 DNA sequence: TGTGCCAGCGGGGAGGGGACTGAAGCTTTCTTT.

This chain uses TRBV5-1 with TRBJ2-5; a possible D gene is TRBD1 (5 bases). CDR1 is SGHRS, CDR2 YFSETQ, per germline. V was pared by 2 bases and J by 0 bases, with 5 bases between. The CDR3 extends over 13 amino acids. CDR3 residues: CASSLGDQETQYF. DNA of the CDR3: TGCGCCAGCAGCTTAGGGGACCAAGAGACCCAGTACTTC.

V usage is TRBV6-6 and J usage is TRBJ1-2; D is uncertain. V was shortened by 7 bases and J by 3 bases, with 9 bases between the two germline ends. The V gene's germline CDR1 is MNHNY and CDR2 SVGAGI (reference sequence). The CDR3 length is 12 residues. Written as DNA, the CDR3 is TGTGCCAGCAATCGGGGATACTATGGCTACACCTTC. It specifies CASNRGYYGYTF.

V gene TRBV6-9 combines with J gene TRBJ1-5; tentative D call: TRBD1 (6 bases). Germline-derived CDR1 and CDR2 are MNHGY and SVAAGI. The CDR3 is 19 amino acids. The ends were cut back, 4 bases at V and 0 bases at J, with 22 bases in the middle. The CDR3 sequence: CASSLDYRVRYYSNQPQHF. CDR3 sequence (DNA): TGTGCCAGCAGTTTGGATTACAGGGTCCGGTATTATAGCAATCAGCCCCAGCATTTT.

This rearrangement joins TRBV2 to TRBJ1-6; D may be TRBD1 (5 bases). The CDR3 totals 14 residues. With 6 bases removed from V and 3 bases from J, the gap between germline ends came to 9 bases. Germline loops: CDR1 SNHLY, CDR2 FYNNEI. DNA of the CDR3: TGTGCCAGCAGCGGGGGGGGCTATAATTCACCCCTCCACTTT. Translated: CASSGGGYNSPLHF.

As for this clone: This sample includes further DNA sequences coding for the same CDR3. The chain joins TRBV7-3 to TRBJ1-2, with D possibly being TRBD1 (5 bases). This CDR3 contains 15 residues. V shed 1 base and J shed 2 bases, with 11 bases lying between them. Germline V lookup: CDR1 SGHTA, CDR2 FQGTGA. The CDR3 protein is CASSLSGTDNYGYTF. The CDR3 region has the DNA TGTGCCAGCAGCTTAAGCGGGACGGACAACTATGGCTACACCTTC. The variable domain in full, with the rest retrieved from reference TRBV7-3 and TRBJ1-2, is GAGVSQTPSNKVTEKGKYVELRCDPISGHTALYWYRQSLGQGPEFLIYFQGTGAADDSGLPNDRFFAVRPEGSVSTLKIQRTERGDSAVYLCASSLSGTDNYGYTFGSGTRLTVV.